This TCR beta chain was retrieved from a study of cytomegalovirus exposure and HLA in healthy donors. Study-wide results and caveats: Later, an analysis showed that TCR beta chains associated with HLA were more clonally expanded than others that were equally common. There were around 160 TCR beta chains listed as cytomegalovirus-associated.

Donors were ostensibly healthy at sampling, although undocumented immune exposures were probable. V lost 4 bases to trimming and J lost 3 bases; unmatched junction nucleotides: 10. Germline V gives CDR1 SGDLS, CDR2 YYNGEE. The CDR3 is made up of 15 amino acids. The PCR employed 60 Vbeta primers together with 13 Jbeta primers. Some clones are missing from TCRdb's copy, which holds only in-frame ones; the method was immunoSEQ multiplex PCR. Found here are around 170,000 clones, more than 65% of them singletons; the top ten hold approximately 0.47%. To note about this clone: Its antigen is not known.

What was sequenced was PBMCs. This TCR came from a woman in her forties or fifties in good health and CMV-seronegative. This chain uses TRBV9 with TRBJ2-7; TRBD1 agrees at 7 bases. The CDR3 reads CASSTTGTDYYEQYF. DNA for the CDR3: TGTGCCAGCAGCACCACCGGGACAGACTACTACGAGCAGTACTTC.